This T cell receptor (beta chain) was documented in a study of post-analysis software for immune sequencing data. General study points: TRBV5-6, TRBV5-1 and TRBV20-1 were among several TRBV segments more frequent in patients than controls. Those with multiple sclerosis, the patient group, showed significantly lower normalized Chao1 diversity than controls.

In this sample, this clonotype turned up once. The target antigen is unknown. The CDR3 spans 19 residues. Presence of unique molecular identifiers characterized the TCR beta cDNA libraries. Input amounts of 1 to 10 million T cells were used. These gave roughly 0.5 million cDNA molecules, so each molecule approximated one T cell. TCRdb fed the PCR reads into MiXCR, producing one record per CDR3 protein. The sample records under 650,000 distinct CDR3 sequences, about 40% being singletons. Specimen: blood. This TCR was recovered from a girl aged 10-17 years with multiple sclerosis. This chain joins TRBV12-2 and TRBJ1-1; the table's TRBD1 call for D was not verified on the DNA. TRBV12-2 is termed a pseudogene. The CDR3: CASRLSEGRMGVIDTEAFF. In DNA, the CDR3 is TGTGCAAGTCGCTTAAGCGAGGGAAGGATGGGCGTTATCGACACTGAAGCTTTCTTT.